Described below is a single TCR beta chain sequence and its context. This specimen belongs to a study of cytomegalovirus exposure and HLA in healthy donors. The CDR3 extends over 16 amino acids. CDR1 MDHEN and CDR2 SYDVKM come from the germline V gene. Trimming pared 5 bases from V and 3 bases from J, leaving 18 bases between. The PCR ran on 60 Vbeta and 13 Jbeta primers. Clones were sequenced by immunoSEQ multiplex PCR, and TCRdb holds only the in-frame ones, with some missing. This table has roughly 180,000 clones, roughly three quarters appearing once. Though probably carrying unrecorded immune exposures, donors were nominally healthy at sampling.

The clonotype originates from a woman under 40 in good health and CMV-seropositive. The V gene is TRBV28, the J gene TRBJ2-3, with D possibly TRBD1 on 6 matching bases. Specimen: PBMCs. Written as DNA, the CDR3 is TGTGCCAGCAGTCTTCGGGATCCAGGGGCGACAGATACGCAGTATTTT. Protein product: CASSLRDPGATDTQYF. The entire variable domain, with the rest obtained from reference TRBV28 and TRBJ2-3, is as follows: DVKVTQSSRYLVKRTGEKVFLECVQDMDHENMFWYRQDPGLGLRLIYFSYDVKMKEKGDIPEGYSVSREKKERFSLILESASTNQTSMYLCASSLRDPGATDTQYFGPGTRLTVL.